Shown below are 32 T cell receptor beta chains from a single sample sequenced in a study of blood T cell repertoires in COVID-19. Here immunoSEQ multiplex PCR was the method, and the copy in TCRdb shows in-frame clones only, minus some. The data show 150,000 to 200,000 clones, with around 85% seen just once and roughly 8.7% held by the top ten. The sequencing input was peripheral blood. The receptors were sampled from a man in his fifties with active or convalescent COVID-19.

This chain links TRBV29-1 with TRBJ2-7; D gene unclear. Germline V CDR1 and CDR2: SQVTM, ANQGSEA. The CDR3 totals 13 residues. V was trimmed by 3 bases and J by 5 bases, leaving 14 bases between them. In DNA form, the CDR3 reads TGCAGCGTTGAGGTGGCTAGTTTACACGAGCAGTACTTC. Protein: CSVEVASLHEQYF.

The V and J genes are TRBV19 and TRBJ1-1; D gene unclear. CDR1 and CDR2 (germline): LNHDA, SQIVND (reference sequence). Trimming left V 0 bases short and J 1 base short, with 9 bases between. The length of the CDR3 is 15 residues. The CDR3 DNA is TGTGCCAGTAGTATAGAAGCCAACTCGAACACTGAAGCTTTCTTT. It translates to CASSIEANSNTEAFF.

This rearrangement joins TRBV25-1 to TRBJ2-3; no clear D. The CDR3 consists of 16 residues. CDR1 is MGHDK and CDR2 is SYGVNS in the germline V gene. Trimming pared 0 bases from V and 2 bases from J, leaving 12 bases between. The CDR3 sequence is CASSEYLGTITDTQYF. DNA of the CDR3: TGTGCCAGCAGTGAATATTTAGGAACTATCACAGATACGCAGTATTTT.

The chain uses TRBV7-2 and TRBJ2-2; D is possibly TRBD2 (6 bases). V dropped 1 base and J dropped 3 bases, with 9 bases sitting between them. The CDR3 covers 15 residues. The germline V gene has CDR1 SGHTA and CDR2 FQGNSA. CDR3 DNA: TGTGCCAGCAGCTTAGTAACTAGCTACACCGGGGAGCTGTTTTTT. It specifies CASSLVTSYTGELFF.

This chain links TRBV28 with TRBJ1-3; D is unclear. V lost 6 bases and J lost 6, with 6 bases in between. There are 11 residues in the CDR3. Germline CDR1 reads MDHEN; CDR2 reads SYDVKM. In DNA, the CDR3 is TGTGCCAGCAGCTCTTTAAACACCATATATTTT. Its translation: CASSSLNTIYF. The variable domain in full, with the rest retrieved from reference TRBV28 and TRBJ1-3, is DVKVTQSSRYLVKRTGEKVFLECVQDMDHENMFWYRQDPGLGLRLIYFSYDVKMKEKGDIPEGYSVSREKKERFSLILESASTNQTSMYLCASSSLNTIYFGEGSWLTVV.

The CDR3: CASSPPPGTGTDTQYF. CDR3 DNA sequence: TGTGCCAGCTCACCACCTCCAGGGACTGGCACAGATACGCAGTATTTT. The chain uses TRBV18 and TRBJ2-3, with a possible D match to TRBD2 (6 bases). Germline CDR1 reads KGHSH; CDR2 reads LQKENI. The V end lost 0 bases, the J end lost 1 base, and 11 bases lay between the germline ends. This CDR3 has 16 residues.

CDR3 sequence: CASSLGQKNSPLHF. CDR3 DNA sequence: TGCGCCAGCAGCTTGGGTCAGAAAAATTCACCCCTCCACTTT. The chain joins TRBV5-1 to TRBJ1-6; D not certain. With 0 bases removed from V and 7 bases from J, the gap between germline ends came to 8 bases. Germline V gene sequence: CDR1 SGHRS, CDR2 YFSETQ. The CDR3 contains 14 residues. The entire variable domain, with the rest obtained from reference TRBV5-1 and TRBJ1-6, is as follows: KAGVTQTPRYLIKTRGQQVTLSCSPISGHRSVSWYQQTPGQGLQFLFEYFSETQRNKGNFPGRFSGRQFSNSRSEMNVSTLELGDSALYLCASSLGQKNSPLHFGNGTRLTVT.

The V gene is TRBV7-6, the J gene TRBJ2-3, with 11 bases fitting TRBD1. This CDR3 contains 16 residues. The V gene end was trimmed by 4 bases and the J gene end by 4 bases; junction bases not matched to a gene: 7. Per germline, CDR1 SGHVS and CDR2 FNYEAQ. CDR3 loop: CASSSRTGGTPDTQYF. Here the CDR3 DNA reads TGTGCCAGCAGCTCTCGGACAGGGGGCACGCCAGATACGCAGTATTTT.

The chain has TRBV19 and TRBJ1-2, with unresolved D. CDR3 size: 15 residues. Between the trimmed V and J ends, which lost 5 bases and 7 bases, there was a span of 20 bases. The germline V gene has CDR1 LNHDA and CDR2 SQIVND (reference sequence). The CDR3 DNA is TGTGCCAGTAGTCCAACTGGGGAGGGTCCCGGTGGCTACACCTTC. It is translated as CASSPTGEGPGGYTF.

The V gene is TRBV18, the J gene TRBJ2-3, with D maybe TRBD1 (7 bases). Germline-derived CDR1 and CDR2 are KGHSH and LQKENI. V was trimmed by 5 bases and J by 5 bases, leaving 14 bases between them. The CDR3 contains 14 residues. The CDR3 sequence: CASSFQGEEDTQYF. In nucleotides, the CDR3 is TGTGCCAGCTCATTCCAGGGGGAGGAAGATACGCAGTATTTT.

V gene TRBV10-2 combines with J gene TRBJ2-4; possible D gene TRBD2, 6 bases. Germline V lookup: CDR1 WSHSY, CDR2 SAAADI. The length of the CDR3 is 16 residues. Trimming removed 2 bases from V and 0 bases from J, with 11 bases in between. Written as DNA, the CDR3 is TGCGCCAGCAGTGAGATGGCGGGATTAGCCAAAAACATTCAGTACTTC. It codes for CASSEMAGLAKNIQYF.

CDR3 amino acids: CASSRTGGDGYTF. As DNA, the CDR3 is TGTGCCAGCAGTCGGACAGGGGGCGATGGCTACACCTTC. The chain recombines TRBV6-5 with TRBJ1-2, with 11 nucleotides matching TRBD1. J was trimmed by 6 bases and V by 5 bases; bases with no gene match: 2. The CDR3 consists of 13 residues. CDR1 and CDR2 from the germline V gene are MNHEY and SVGAGI.

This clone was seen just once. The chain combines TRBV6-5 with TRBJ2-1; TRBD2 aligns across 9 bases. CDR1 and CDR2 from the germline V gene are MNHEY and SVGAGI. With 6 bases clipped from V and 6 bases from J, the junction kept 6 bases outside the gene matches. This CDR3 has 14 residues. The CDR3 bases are TGTGCCAGCAGCCGGACTAGCGCGAGCAATGAGCAGTTCTTC. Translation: CASSRTSASNEQFF.

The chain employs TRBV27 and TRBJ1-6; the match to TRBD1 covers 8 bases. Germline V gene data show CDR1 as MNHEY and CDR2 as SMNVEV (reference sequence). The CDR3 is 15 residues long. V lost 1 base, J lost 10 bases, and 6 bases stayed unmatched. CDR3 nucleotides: TGTGCCAGCAGTTTATTCCCAGGGGGCAGATCACCCCTCCACTTT. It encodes CASSLFPGGRSPLHF.

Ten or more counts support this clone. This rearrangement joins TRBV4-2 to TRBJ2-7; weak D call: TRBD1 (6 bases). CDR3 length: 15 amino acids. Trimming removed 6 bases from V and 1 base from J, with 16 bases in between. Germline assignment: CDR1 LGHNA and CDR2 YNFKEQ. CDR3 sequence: CASSLVGQTSYEQYF. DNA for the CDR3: TGTGCCAGCAGTTTAGTTGGACAGACTTCCTACGAGCAGTACTTC.

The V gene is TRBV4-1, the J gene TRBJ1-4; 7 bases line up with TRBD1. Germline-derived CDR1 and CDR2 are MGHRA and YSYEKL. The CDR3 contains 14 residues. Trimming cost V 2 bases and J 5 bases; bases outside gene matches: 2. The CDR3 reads CASSQLTGNEKLFF. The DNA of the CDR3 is TGCGCCAGCAGCCAATTGACAGGGAATGAAAAACTGTTTTTT.

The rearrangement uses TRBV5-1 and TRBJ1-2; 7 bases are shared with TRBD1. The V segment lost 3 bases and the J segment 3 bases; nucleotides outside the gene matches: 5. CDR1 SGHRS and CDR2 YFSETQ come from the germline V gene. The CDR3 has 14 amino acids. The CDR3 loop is CASSSTGLDYGYTF. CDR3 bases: TGCGCCAGCAGCTCGACAGGGCTTGACTATGGCTACACCTTC.

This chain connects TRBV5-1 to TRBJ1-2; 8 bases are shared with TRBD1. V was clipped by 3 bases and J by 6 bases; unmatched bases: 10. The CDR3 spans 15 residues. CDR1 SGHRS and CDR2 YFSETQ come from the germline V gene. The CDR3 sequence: CASSYIGTGGDGYTF. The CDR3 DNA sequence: TGCGCCAGCAGCTATATAGGTACAGGGGGAGATGGCTACACCTTC.

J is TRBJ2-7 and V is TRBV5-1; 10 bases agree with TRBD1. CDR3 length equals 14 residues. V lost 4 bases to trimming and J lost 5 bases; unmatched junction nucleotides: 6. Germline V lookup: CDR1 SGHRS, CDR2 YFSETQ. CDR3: CASSADRGDHEQYF. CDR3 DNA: TGCGCCAGCAGCGCGGACAGGGGGGATCACGAGCAGTACTTC.

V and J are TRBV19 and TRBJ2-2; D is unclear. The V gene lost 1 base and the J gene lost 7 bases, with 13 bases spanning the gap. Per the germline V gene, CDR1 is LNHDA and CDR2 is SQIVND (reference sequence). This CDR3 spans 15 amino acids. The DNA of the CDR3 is TGTGCCAGTAGTATAGGGGCAGGCTATAACGGGGAGCTGTTTTTT. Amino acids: CASSIGAGYNGELFF.

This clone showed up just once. The CDR3 sequence: CASSPETGEAEAFF. In nucleotides, the CDR3 is TGTGCCAGCAGCCCGGAGACAGGGGAGGCTGAAGCTTTCTTT. The gene calls are TRBV3-1 (or the pseudogene TRBV3-2) and TRBJ1-1, with TRBD1 matching 8 bases. The J segment lost 6 bases and the V segment lost 4 bases, leaving 7 bases of the junction unmatched. The CDR3 is 14 amino acids. The germline V gene encodes CDR1 LGHDT and CDR2 YNNKEL (reference sequence).

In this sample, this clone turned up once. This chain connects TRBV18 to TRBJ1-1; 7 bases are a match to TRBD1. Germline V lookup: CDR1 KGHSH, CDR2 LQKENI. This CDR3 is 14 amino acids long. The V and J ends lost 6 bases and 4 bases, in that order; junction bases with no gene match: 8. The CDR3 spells CASSAGQDFTEAFF. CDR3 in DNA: TGTGCCAGCTCCGCCGGACAGGACTTCACTGAAGCTTTCTTT.

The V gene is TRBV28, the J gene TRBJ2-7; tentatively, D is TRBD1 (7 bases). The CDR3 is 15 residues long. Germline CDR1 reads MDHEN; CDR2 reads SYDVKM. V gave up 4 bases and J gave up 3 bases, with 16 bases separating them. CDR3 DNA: TGTGCCAGCAGTTACGGCGGGACAGATTACTACGAGCAGTACTTC. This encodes CASSYGGTDYYEQYF.

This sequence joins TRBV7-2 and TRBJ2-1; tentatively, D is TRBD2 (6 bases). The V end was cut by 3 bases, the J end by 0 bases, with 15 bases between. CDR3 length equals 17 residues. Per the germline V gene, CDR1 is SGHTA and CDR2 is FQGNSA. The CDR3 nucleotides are TGTGCCAGCAGCTTTTCCGGGACTCCCAGCTCCTACAATGAGCAGTTCTTC. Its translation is CASSFSGTPSSYNEQFF.

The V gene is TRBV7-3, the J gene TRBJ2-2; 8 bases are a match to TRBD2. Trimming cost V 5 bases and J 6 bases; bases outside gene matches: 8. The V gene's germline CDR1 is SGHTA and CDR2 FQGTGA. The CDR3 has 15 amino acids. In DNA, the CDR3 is TGTGCCAGCAGCCCCCCCGGGGGGGTGGCCGGGGAGCTGTTTTTT. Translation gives CASSPPGGVAGELFF.

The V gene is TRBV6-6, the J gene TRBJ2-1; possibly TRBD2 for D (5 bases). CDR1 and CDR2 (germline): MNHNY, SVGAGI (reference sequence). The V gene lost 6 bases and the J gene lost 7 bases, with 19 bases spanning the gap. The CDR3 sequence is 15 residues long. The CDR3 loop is CASSPGRGVLNEQFF. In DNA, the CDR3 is TGTGCCAGCAGCCCCGGCCGGGGAGTCTTGAATGAGCAGTTCTTC.

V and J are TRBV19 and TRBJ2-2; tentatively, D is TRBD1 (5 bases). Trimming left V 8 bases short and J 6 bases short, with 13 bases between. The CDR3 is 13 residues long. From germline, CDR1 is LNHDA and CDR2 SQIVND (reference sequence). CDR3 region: CASVSSRAGELFF. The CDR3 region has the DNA TGTGCCAGTGTCAGTTCCAGGGCCGGGGAGCTGTTTTTT.

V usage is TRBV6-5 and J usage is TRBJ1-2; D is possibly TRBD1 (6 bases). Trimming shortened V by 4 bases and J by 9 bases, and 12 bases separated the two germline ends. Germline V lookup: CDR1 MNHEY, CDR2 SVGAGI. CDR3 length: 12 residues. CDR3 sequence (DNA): TGTGCCAGCAGTTTGGACAGAACGAGCTACACCTTC. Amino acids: CASSLDRTSYTF.

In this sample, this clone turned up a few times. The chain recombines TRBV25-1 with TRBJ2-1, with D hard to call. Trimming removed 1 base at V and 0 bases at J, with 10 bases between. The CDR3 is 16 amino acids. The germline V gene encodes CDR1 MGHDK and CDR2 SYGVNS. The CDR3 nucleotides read TGTGCCAGCAGTGAATTGATAGTGAGCTCCTACAATGAGCAGTTCTTC. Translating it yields CASSELIVSSYNEQFF.

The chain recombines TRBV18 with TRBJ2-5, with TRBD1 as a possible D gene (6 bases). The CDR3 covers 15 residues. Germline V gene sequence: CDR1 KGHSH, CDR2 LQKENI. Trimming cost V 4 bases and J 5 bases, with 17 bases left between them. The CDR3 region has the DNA TGTGCCAGCTCACGATTAACACTGGGGGCGGAGACCCAGTACTTC. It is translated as CASSRLTLGAETQYF.

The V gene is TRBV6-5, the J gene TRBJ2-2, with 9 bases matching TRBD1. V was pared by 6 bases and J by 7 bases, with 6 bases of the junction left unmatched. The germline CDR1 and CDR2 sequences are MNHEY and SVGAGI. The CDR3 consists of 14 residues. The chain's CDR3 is CASRNRGPNGELFF. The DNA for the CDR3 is TGTGCCAGCAGGAACAGGGGGCCGAACGGGGAGCTGTTTTTT.

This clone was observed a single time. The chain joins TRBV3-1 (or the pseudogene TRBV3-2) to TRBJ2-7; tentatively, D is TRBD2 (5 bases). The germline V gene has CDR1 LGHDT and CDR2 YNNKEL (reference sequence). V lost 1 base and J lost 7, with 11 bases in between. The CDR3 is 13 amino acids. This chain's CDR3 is CASSQGGPGEQYF. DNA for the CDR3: TGTGCCAGCAGCCAAGGCGGTCCGGGGGAGCAGTACTTC.